One and the same sample provided the 29 T cell receptor beta chains below, sequenced in a study of human T cells and chemical hapten exposure. In TCRdb, the RACE reads were re-called with MiXCR into one record per CDR3 protein. Of about 81,000 distinct CDR3 sequences listed, roughly a tenth are singletons. This sample's time point: patch test 2, 6 weeks after DPC sensitization. The treatment was: therapeutic diphenylcyclopropenone sensitization with weekly scalp DPC. The specimen comprised whole blood, sampled in connection with sensitization to the hapten diphenylcyclopropenone (DPC). Receptors originate from a woman aged 25 to 39 with alopecia areata. Some clones in this sample may be carry-over from other donors' samples.

There are a few counts of this clonotype. The chain is built from TRBV7-2 and TRBJ1-5, with TRBD1 matching 12 bases. Per the germline V gene, CDR1 is SGHTA and CDR2 is FQGNSA. V dropped 5 bases and J dropped 1; count of bases not matched to a gene: 6. The CDR3 contains 17 residues. The CDR3 loop reads CASSHRDRGLSNQPQHF. The CDR3 nucleotides read TGTGCCAGCAGCCACCGGGACAGGGGGCTAAGCAATCAGCCCCAGCATTTT.

There are many counts of this clonotype. The genes are TRBV12-3 or TRBV12-4 and TRBJ1-1; D gene unclear. V lost 5 bases and J lost 4, with 11 bases in between. The CDR3 spans 13 residues. CDR3 loop: CASSPRRVTEAFF. CDR3 nucleotides: TGTGCCAGCAGTCCCAGGAGGGTCACTGAAGCTTTCTTT.

To note about this clonotype: A much larger clone lies one base from this, so it may be a read error. DNA of the CDR3: TGCAGAGCTAGAGAGTCGGCTGGGGGCACTGAAGCTTTCTTT. Its translation is CRARESAGGTEAFF. V gene TRBV20-1 combines with J gene TRBJ1-1, with D perhaps TRBD1 (5 bases). CDR1 is DFQATT and CDR2 is SNEGSKA in the germline V gene (reference sequence). The length of the CDR3 is 14 residues.

This chain links TRBV30 with TRBJ1-2; the D is unclear. The CDR3 runs to 12 residues. Trimming shortened V by 3 bases and J by 8 bases, and 13 bases separated the two germline ends. Germline CDR1 GTSNPN, CDR2 SVGIG (reference sequence). For the CDR3, the DNA is TGTGCCTGGAGCGCAGTAGAGGGAGGCTACACCTTC. Protein: CAWSAVEGGYTF.

In its sample, this clonotype was seen a few times. The chain is built from TRBV7-9 and TRBJ2-5, with D perhaps assigned TRBD1 or TRBD2 (5 bases each). The germline CDR1 and CDR2 sequences are SEHNR and FQNEAQ (reference sequence). The CDR3 consists of 16 residues. Trimming took 5 bases from V and 5 from J, leaving 21 bases between them. In DNA, the CDR3 is TGTGCCAGCAGCCCCGGCCGAGGGGCGGTAGGGGAGACCCAGTACTTC. Translated: CASSPGRGAVGETQYF. Together with reference TRBV7-9 and TRBJ2-5, the CDR3 gives the full variable domain: DTGVSQNPRHKITKRGQNVTFRCDPISEHNRLYWYRQTLGQGPEFLTYFQNEAQLEKSRLLSDRFSAERPKGSFSTLEIQRTEQGDSAMYLCASSPGRGAVGETQYFGPGTRLLVL.

The V gene is TRBV29-1, the J gene TRBJ2-5; D unresolved. The length of the CDR3 is 14 residues. Trimming removed 0 bases from V and 1 base from J, with 9 bases in between. CDR1 and CDR2 (germline): SQVTM, ANQGSEA. The CDR3 loop reads CSVEDRISQETQYF. The CDR3 DNA reads as TGCAGCGTTGAAGATAGGATTTCCCAAGAGACCCAGTACTTC.

This clonotype showed up many times. The J gene is TRBJ2-1, the V gene TRBV7-9, with 11 nucleotides matching TRBD2. Looked up from germline, CDR1 is SEHNR and CDR2 is FQNEAQ (reference sequence). The CDR3 is made up of 17 amino acids. The ends lost 4 bases at V and 7 bases at J; junction bases unmatched: 12. The CDR3 reads CASSSFSGGASINEQFF. The DNA for the CDR3 is TGTGCCAGCAGCTCCTTTAGCGGGGGGGCATCCATTAATGAGCAGTTCTTC.

This clonotype was counted many times. The chain uses TRBV28 and TRBJ1-2, with 9 bases matching TRBD1. J lost 8 bases, V lost 7 bases, and 8 bases had no gene match. Germline V gene lookup returns CDR1 MDHEN and CDR2 SYDVKM. The CDR3 runs 13 residues. The CDR3 here is CASTLQGAWGYTF. In nucleotides, the CDR3 is TGTGCCAGCACCTTACAGGGGGCGTGGGGCTACACCTTC.

This clonotype has at least ten counts. The chain recombines TRBV7-8 with TRBJ2-7, with 7 bases that match TRBD1. The CDR3 is 14 amino acids. CDR1 and CDR2 from the germline V gene are SGHVS and FQNEAQ. V dropped 5 bases and J dropped 3; count of bases not matched to a gene: 7. CDR3: CASSQGQTNYEQYF. The CDR3 nucleotides are TGTGCCAGCAGCCAGGGACAGACCAACTACGAGCAGTACTTC.

Many counts were recorded for this clonotype. This chain connects TRBV27 to TRBJ2-3; D unresolved. CDR1 is MNHEY, CDR2 SMNVEV, per germline (reference sequence). CDR3 length: 12 amino acids. Trimming stripped 5 bases from V and 5 bases from J, with 8 bases between. The CDR3 nucleotides read TGTGCCAGCAGTACAGCCCGAGATACGCAGTATTTT. Its translation is CASSTARDTQYF.

This clonotype was seen ten or more times. The chain joins TRBV25-1 to TRBJ2-7, with D perhaps TRBD2 (6 bases). CDR3 length: 14 amino acids. The V gene's germline CDR1 is MGHDK and CDR2 SYGVNS. The ends were cut back, 1 base at V and 1 base at J, with 8 bases in the middle. CDR3: CASSEFGGSYEQYF. The DNA for the CDR3 is TGTGCCAGCAGTGAATTCGGGGGATCCTACGAGCAGTACTTC.

The chain recombines TRBV12-3 or TRBV12-4 with TRBJ1-2; D not resolved. This CDR3 contains 13 residues. Trimming removed 6 bases from V and 1 base from J, with 9 bases in between. CDR3 in amino acids: CASRDRRNYGYTF. The CDR3 bases are TGTGCCAGCAGGGACCGACGTAACTATGGCTACACCTTC.

This clonotype was counted at least ten times. V is TRBV2 and J is TRBJ2-1, with TRBD2 matching 16 bases. Trimming took 4 bases from V and 3 from J; bases not matched to a gene: 6. The CDR3 is made up of 18 amino acids. In germline, CDR1 is SNHLY, CDR2 FYNNEI. This CDR3 is CASSGGTSGRARYNEQFF. Written as DNA, the CDR3 is TGTGCCAGCAGTGGAGGGACTAGCGGGAGGGCCCGCTACAATGAGCAGTTCTTC.

This clonotype was detected ten times or more. The chain employs TRBV5-1 and TRBJ1-1; D not certain. Looked up from germline, CDR1 is SGHRS and CDR2 is YFSETQ. Between the trimmed V and J ends, which lost 0 bases and 2 bases, there was a span of 8 bases. CDR3 length: 14 residues. The CDR3 reads CASSLGDFNTEAFF. DNA of the CDR3: TGCGCCAGCAGCTTGGGGGATTTTAACACTGAAGCTTTCTTT.

This rearrangement joins TRBV11-1 to TRBJ2-1, with a possible D match to TRBD1 (5 bases). This CDR3 has 15 residues. Trimming stripped 6 bases from V and 4 bases from J, with 16 bases between. Germline V CDR1 and CDR2: SGHAT, FQDESV (reference sequence). In DNA form, the CDR3 reads TGTGCCAGCAGATATGACAGTCATAGTTACAATGAGCAGTTCTTC. Translating it yields CASRYDSHSYNEQFF. The full variable domain, its missing parts supplied by reference TRBV11-1 and TRBJ2-1, is EAEVAQSPRYKITEKSQAVAFWCDPISGHATLYWYRQILGQGPELLVQFQDESVVDDSQLPKDRFSAERLKGVDSTLKIQPAELGDSAMYLCASRYDSHSYNEQFFGPGTRLTVL.

This clonotype was seen at least ten times. The V and J genes are TRBV7-2 and TRBJ2-1; D may be TRBD1 (5 bases). Deletions cut 4 bases from V and 6 bases from J, with 13 bases between. This CDR3 comprises 14 residues. Per germline, CDR1 SGHTA and CDR2 FQGNSA. The CDR3 spells CASSSGSLLNEQFF. The CDR3 nucleotides read TGTGCCAGCAGCTCAGGGTCTCTTCTCAATGAGCAGTTCTTC. Using reference TRBV7-2 and TRBJ2-1 for the parts outside the CDR3, the full variable domain is GAGVSQSPSNKVTEKGKDVELRCDPISGHTALYWYRQSLGQGLEFLIYFQGNSAPDKSGLPSDRFSAERTGGSVSTLTIQRTQQEDSAVYLCASSSGSLLNEQFFGPGTRLTVL.

This clonotype has at least ten counts. This chain links TRBV7-2 with TRBJ2-7; D is possibly TRBD2 (5 bases). CDR3 length equals 15 residues. Per germline, CDR1 SGHTA and CDR2 FQGNSA. The V end was cut by 2 bases, the J end by 4 bases, with 15 bases between. The CDR3 region has the DNA TGTGCCAGCAGCTTAACTAGTAAGGTGGGGTACGAGCAGTACTTC. This codes for CASSLTSKVGYEQYF.

This chain connects TRBV28 to TRBJ1-2, with a tentative D call TRBD1 (5 bases). This CDR3 comprises 16 residues. Trimming cost V 5 bases and J 4 bases, with 20 bases left between them. The germline CDR1 and CDR2 sequences are MDHEN and SYDVKM. CDR3 coding DNA: TGTGCCAGCAGTCCCGGGGGATGGGGGGTGCCCTATGGCTACACCTTC. Its protein product is CASSPGGWGVPYGYTF.

The sample holds many counts of this clonotype. CDR3: CASSVGSHTEAFF. CDR3 coding DNA: TGTGCCAGCAGTGTCGGGTCGCACACTGAAGCTTTCTTT. The chain uses TRBV12-3 or TRBV12-4 and TRBJ1-1; D remains unclear. The V end lost 5 bases, the J end lost 3 bases, and 10 bases lay between the germline ends. This CDR3 region has 13 residues.

The sample holds many counts of this clonotype. The V gene is TRBV10-3, the J gene TRBJ1-2, with D perhaps matching TRBD1 (5 bases). The CDR3 extends over 15 amino acids. V was cut by 6 bases and J by 0 bases, with 14 bases left in between. From germline, CDR1 is ENHRY and CDR2 SYGVKD. In DNA, the CDR3 is TGTGCCATCAGGGAGCAGGACACGGCTAACTATGGCTACACCTTC. Its translation: CAIREQDTANYGYTF.

Ten or more counts support this clonotype. The rearrangement uses TRBV6-6 and TRBJ2-1; tentatively, D is TRBD2 (5 bases). The CDR3 length is 15 residues. V was pared by 6 bases and J by 0 bases, with 12 bases between. Germline V CDR1 and CDR2: MNHNY, SVGAGI (reference sequence). The CDR3 protein is CASSKAVLSYNEQFF. Here the CDR3 DNA reads TGTGCCAGCAGCAAAGCGGTTCTCTCCTACAATGAGCAGTTCTTC.

This clonotype occurred many times. The chain joins TRBV18 to TRBJ1-1; D is perhaps TRBD1 (5 bases). The CDR3 has 13 amino acids. V was cut by 8 bases and J by 4 bases, with 14 bases left in between. Germline V gene data show CDR1 as KGHSH and CDR2 as LQKENI. CDR3 bases: TGTGCCAGCCGACCTCAGGGTGGCACTGAAGCTTTCTTT. Residues: CASRPQGGTEAFF.

This clonotype was counted a few times. The gene calls are TRBV5-1 and TRBJ1-6; unclear D gene. Trimming left V 8 bases short and J 4 bases short, with 13 bases between. Germline CDR1 reads SGHRS; CDR2 reads YFSETQ. This CDR3 has 14 residues. CDR3 residues: CASRAEMYNSPLHF. In DNA, the CDR3 is TGCGCCAGTCGGGCGGAGATGTATAATTCACCCCTCCACTTT.

This clonotype was found a few times. The chain has TRBV30 and TRBJ1-5; D remains unclear. CDR3 length: 14 amino acids. V dropped 2 bases and J dropped 0 bases, with 8 bases sitting between them. The germline V gene has CDR1 GTSNPN and CDR2 SVGIG (reference sequence). The CDR3 sequence: CAWSKVYSNQPQHF. CDR3 nucleotide sequence: TGTGCCTGGAGTAAGGTTTATAGCAATCAGCCCCAGCATTTT.

The rearrangement links TRBV5-1 to TRBJ2-1, with 9 bases aligning to TRBD1. Trimming at V came to 0 bases and at J to 6 bases, leaving 7 bases not matched to a gene. CDR3 length: 16 amino acids. CDR1 is SGHRS, CDR2 YFSETQ, per germline. The CDR3 coding sequence is TGCGCCAGCAGCTTGGGCTACGGGACAGGGACCAATGAGCAGTTCTTC. It encodes CASSLGYGTGTNEQFF.

The sample holds many counts of this clonotype. The V call is TRBV9, the J call TRBJ2-5; D gene unclear. This CDR3 comprises 13 residues. Per the germline V gene, CDR1 is SGDLS and CDR2 is YYNGEE. V lost 1 base and J lost 4, with 8 bases in between. The CDR3 bases are TGTGCCAGCAGCGTATCTTTTGGAGAGACCCAGTACTTC. Protein sequence: CASSVSFGETQYF.

This clonotype was observed at least ten times. The V gene is TRBV27, the J gene TRBJ2-7; the D gene could be TRBD1 or TRBD2 (6 bases each). Per the germline V gene, CDR1 is MNHEY and CDR2 is SMNVEV (reference sequence). V lost 0 bases and J lost 3, with 12 bases in between. This CDR3 has 15 amino acids. The CDR3 DNA follows: TGTGCCAGCAGTTTATCGACGGGGGCGAACTACGAGCAGTACTTC. As protein: CASSLSTGANYEQYF.

This clonotype was observed many times. The chain couples TRBV7-9 to TRBJ1-1; 8 positions agree with TRBD1. From germline, CDR1 is SEHNR and CDR2 FQNEAQ (reference sequence). This CDR3 region has 16 residues. Trimming at V came to 7 bases and at J to 6 bases, leaving 16 bases not matched to a gene. The CDR3 DNA reads as TGTGCCAGCACTCCTCGGGACAGGCAGTACCGGTCTGAAGCTTTCTTT. Encoded protein: CASTPRDRQYRSEAFF.

This clonotype was observed a handful of times. V is TRBV28 and J is TRBJ1-2; a possible D gene is TRBD1 (6 bases). CDR1 MDHEN and CDR2 SYDVKM come from the germline V gene. V lost 8 bases to trimming and J lost 4 bases, with 17 bases between them. This CDR3 has 14 residues. This chain's CDR3 is CASGQGGQTYGYTF. DNA for the CDR3: TGTGCCAGCGGACAAGGTGGACAGACCTATGGCTACACCTTC.